This TCR beta chain derives from a study of blood T cells in healthy people across ages. Regarding the study as a whole: The study lacked donor CMV status, which possibly confounded expanded clonotype changes.

Alongside a J-beta primer mix, a sample-barcoded 5' primer served in a second PCR lasting 7 to 11 cycles. Each sample yielded at least 3 million CDR3-containing paired-end reads. TCRdb reprocessed the 5' RACE reads with MiXCR, giving one entry per CDR3 protein. The sample records 650,000 to 950,000 distinct CDR3 sequences, approximately 44% being singletons. Trimming removed 3 bases at V and 4 bases at J, with 11 bases between. The CDR3 loop spans 14 amino acids. The V gene's germline CDR1 is LNHNV and CDR2 YYDKDF (reference sequence). This clonotype was recorded a few times. Its matching antigen is unknown.

The clonotype comes from a man aged 60 to 69 in good health. This chain uses TRBV15 with TRBJ2-3, with D unresolved. The material sequenced was blood. This CDR3 reads CATSRTPLADTQYF. In DNA form, the CDR3 reads TGTGCCACCAGCAGGACGCCCCTTGCAGATACGCAGTATTTT.